This TCR beta chain was obtained from a study of T cells in women clearing cervical HPV infection. TCRdb keeps only in-frame clones here, not all; method: immunoSEQ multiplex PCR. The sample data list about 39,000 clones. The specimen was blood buffy coat. The clonotype originates from a woman aged 18 to 75 with a cervical HPV16 infection that either progressed to CIN3+ or cleared (not recorded which).

This CDR3 is CASSLTGTGYYEQYF. The sequenced CDR3 bases are TGTGCCAGCAGCTTAACGGGAACAGGGTACTACGAG. The rearrangement joins TRBV7-3 to TRBJ2-7; a possible D gene is TRBD1 (6 bases). The CDR3 is cut off 3 residues early in the read; its end comes from the germline J gene. CDR1 and CDR2 (germline): SGHTA, FQGTGA. The CDR3 spans 15 residues. Trimming pared 0 bases from V and 3 bases from J, leaving 12 bases between.